This T cell receptor beta chain stems from a study of cytomegalovirus exposure and HLA in healthy donors. The germline V and J ends were trimmed by 0 bases and 4 bases, with 7 bases remaining between them. Germline assignment: CDR1 GTSNPN and CDR2 SVGIG (reference sequence). The CDR3 totals 13 residues. The PCR used 60 Vbeta and 13 Jbeta primers. The protocol was immunoSEQ multiplex PCR, while the TCRdb copy is restricted to in-frame clones and leaves out a portion. The table includes over 150,000 clones, around 78% detected once. This rearrangement joins TRBV30 to TRBJ1-5; D perhaps matches TRBD1 (5 bases). The origin of this receptor is a woman between 45 and 65 years old in good health and CMV-seropositive. Sample: PBMCs. CDR3 loop: CAWSVQANQPQHF. In DNA form, the CDR3 reads TGTGCCTGGAGTGTACAGGCTAATCAGCCCCAGCATTTT.